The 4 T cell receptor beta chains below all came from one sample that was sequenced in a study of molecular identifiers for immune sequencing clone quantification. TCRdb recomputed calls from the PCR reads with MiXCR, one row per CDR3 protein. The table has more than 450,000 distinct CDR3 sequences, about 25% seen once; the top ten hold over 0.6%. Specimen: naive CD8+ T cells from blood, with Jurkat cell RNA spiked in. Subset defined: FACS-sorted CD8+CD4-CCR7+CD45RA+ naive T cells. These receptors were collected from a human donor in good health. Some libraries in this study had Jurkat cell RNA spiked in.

As DNA, the CDR3 is TGCAGCGTTTTGGGCGGAACGGGACTAGCGGGAGGGAGTGAGCAGTTCTTC. Protein: CSVLGGTGLAGGSEQFF. The chain joins TRBV29-1 to TRBJ2-1, with 16 bases matching TRBD2. V was pared by 5 bases and J by 9 bases, with 13 bases of the junction left unmatched. The CDR3 is 17 amino acids. The V gene's germline CDR1 is SQVTM and CDR2 ANQGSEA.

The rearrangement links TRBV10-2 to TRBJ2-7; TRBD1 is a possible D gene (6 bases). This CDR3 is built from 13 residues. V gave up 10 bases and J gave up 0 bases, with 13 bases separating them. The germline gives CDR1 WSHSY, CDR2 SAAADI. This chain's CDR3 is CATQGLVSYEQYF. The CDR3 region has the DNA TGCGCCACACAGGGTCTGGTCTCCTACGAGCAGTACTTC.

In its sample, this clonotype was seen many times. CDR3 in DNA: TGCGCCAGCAGCCAAGACAGGATCTCTGGAAACACCATATATTTT. The encoded protein is CASSQDRISGNTIYF. The V and J genes are TRBV4-3 and TRBJ1-3; no firm D call. This CDR3 contains 15 residues. The germline CDR1 and CDR2 sequences are LGHNA and YSLEER. V lost 0 bases, J lost 0 bases, and 6 bases lay in between.

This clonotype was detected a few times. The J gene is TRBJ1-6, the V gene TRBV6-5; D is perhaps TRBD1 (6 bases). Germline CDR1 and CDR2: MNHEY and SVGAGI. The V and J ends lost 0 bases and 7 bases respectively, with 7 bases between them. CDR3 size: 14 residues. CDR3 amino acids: CASSYSGGNSPLHF. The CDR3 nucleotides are TGTGCCAGCAGTTACTCGGGGGGCAATTCACCCCTCCACTTT.